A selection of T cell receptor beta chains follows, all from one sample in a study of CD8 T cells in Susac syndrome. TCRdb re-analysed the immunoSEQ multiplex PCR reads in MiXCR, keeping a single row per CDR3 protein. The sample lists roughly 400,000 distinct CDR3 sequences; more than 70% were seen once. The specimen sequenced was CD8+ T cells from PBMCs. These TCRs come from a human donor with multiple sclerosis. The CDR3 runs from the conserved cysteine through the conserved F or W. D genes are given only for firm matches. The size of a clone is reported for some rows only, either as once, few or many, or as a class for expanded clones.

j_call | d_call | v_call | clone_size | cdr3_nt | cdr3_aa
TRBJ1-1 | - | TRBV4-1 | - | TGCGCCAGCAGCCAAGACGATAGGGGATCTGAAGCTTTCTTT | CASSQDDRGSEAFF
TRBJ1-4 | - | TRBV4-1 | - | TGCGCCAGCAGCCCCGGGGAGGGTCCCACAACTAATGAAAAACTGTTTTTT | CASSPGEGPTTNEKLFF
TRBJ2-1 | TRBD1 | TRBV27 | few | TGTGCCAGCAGTCCGACAGGGGGCGATGAGCAGTTCTTC | CASSPTGGDEQFF
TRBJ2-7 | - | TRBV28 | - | TGTGCCAGCAGCTCTAGCGACTCCTACGAGCAGTACTTC | CASSSSDSYEQYF
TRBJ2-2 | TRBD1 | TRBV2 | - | TGTGCCAGCAGTGAGGGACAGGGAGTCACCGGGGAGCTGTTTTTT | CASSEGQGVTGELFF
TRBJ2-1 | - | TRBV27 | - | TGTGCCAGCAGTGGCCCCGGATTGAGCTCCTACAATGAGCAGTTCTTC | CASSGPGLSSYNEQFF
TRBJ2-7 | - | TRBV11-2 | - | TGTGCCAGCAGCTTAGGAGCCGGGGTATTCAACGAGCAGTACTTC | CASSLGAGVFNEQYF
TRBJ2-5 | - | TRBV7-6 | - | TGTGCCAGCAGCTTAGTCGTAGGCAGGGGCGAGACCCAGTACTTC | CASSLVVGRGETQYF
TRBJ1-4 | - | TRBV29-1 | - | TGCAGCGTTTTCTCGACGGATGAAAAACTGTTTTTT | CSVFSTDEKLFF
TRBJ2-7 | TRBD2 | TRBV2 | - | TGTGCCATCCTACTAGCGGGAGACTACGAGCAGTACTTC | CAILLAGDYEQYF
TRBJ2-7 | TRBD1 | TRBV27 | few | TGTGCCAGCAGTTTATCGGGACAGGGTTTCTACGAGCAGTACTTC | CASSLSGQGFYEQYF
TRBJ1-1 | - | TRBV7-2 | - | TGTGCCAGCAGATATGAAATGGGCACTGAAGCTTTCTTT | CASRYEMGTEAFF
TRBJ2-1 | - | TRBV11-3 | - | TGTGCCAGCAGCTCCGCCGAACACAGGGATGAGCAGTTCTTC | CASSSAEHRDEQFF
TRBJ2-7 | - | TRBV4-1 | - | TGCGCCAGCAGCCAAGAATTGGGGCTGGCGGGGGAGCAGTACTTC | CASSQELGLAGEQYF
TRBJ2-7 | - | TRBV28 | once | TGTGCCAGCAGTTTACTTGTCTACGAGCAGTACTTC | CASSLLVYEQYF
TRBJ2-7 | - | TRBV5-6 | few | TGTGCCAGCAGCTCCGACATTTACGAGCAGTACTTC | CASSSDIYEQYF
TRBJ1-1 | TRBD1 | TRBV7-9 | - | TGTGCCAGCAGCTATCTAGACAGGGGCTTGGACACTGAAGCTTTCTTT | CASSYLDRGLDTEAFF
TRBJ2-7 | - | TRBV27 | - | TGTGCCAGCAGTTTATCGATGGGACAACTATACGAGCAGTACTTC | CASSLSMGQLYEQYF
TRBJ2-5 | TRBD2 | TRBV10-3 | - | TGTGCCATCAGTGGGATCAAGACTAGCGAGGACCAAGAGACCCAGTACTTC | CAISGIKTSEDQETQYF
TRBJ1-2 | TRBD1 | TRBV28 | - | TGTGCCAGCAGTTCGCGAGAACAGGGGCCCCTTTTCTATGGCTACACCTTC | CASSSREQGPLFYGYTF
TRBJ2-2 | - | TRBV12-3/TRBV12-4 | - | TGTGCCAGCAGTCCAGACAGGAGCGGGGAGCTGTTTTTT | CASSPDRSGELFF
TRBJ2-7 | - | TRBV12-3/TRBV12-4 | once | TGTGCCAGCAGTTTCGGGGCCGTGGGCGGGAATCTGGTCGGCTACGAGCAGTACTTC | CASSFGAVGGNLVGYEQYF
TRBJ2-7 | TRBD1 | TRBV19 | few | TGTGCCAGTAGTGTCCAGGGACAGCGCTACGAGCAGTACTTC | CASSVQGQRYEQYF
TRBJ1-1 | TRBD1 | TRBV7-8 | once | TGTGCCAGCAGCTTTGGGACAGGGACCACTGAAGCTTTCTTT | CASSFGTGTTEAFF
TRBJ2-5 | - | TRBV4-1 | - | TGCGCCAGCAGCCCGTATAGCGCAGAGACTGGTTGGGAGACCCAGTACTTC | CASSPYSAETGWETQYF
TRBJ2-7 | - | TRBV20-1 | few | TGCAGTGCTGTTAGTACTCGTTCCTACGAGCAGTACTTC | CSAVSTRSYEQYF
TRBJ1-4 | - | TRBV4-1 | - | TGCGCCAGCAGCCAAGAAGGGCAGAGGGAAAAACTGTTTTTT | CASSQEGQREKLFF
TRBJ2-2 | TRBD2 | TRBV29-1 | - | TGCAGCGTACTGAAGCGGGGAGCGGGAGCGGACACCGGGGAGCTGTTTTTT | CSVLKRGAGADTGELFF
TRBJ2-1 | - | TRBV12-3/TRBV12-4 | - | TGTGCCAGCAGCCCGGAAGCCCAGAAAAGGGATGAGCAGTTCTTC | CASSPEAQKRDEQFF
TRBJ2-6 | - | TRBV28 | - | TGTGCCAGCAGCCAAGGGGTAGAAGGGGCCAACGTCCTGACTTTC | CASSQGVEGANVLTF
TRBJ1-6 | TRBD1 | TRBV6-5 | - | TGTGCCAGCTGGGACAGGGGGTATAATTCACCCCTCCACTTT | CASWDRGYNSPLHF
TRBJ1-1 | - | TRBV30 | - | TGTGCCTGGAGTGGGGGGCTGGTCACTGAAGCTTTCTTT | CAWSGGLVTEAFF
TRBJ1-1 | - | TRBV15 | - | TGTGCCACCAGCCAGATTGACACTGAAGCTTTCTTT | CATSQIDTEAFF
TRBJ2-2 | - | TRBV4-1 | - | TGCGCCAGCAGCCAAGTACCGAACACCGGGGAGCTGTTTTTT | CASSQVPNTGELFF
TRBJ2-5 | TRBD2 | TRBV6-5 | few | TGTGCCAGCAGTTACGCCGTAGCGGGGCAAGAGACCCAGTACTTC | CASSYAVAGQETQYF
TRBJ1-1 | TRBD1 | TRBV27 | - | TGTGCCAGCAGTTTAGGTCAGGGGGGTGAAGCTTTCTTT | CASSLGQGGEAFF
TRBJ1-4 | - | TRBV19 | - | TGTGCCAGCCGCGGGGCAGCAACTAATGAAAAACTGTTTTTT | CASRGAATNEKLFF
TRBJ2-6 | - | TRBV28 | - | TGTGCCAGCAGTTTGGACAGCTCTGGGGCCAACGTCCTGACTTTC | CASSLDSSGANVLTF
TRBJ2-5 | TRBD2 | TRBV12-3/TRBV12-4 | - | TGTGCCAGCAGCCAACTAGCGGGAGCGGAGACCCAGTACTTC | CASSQLAGAETQYF
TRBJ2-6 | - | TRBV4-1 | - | TGCGCCAGCAGCCAATACTCTGGGGCCAACGTCCTGACTTTC | CASSQYSGANVLTF
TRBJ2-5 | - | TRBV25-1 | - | TGTGCCAGCAGTGATGCGGATAGGGCAGAGACCCAGTACTTC | CASSDADRAETQYF
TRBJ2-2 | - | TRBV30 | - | TGTGCCTGGAGTGAGTCCATTTTCGGGGAGCTGTTTTTT | CAWSESIFGELFF